The rows below give T cell receptor beta chains drawn from one sample of a study of identical twins. TCRdb processed the 5' RACE reads anew with MiXCR; each CDR3 protein has one entry. The repertoire holds approximately 300,000 distinct CDR3 sequences, with around 9.7% as singletons. The data also belong to a second study, concerning yellow fever vaccine responses in identical twins.

Sequencing used CD8+ T cells sorted from blood. Receptors originate from a woman aged 18 to 35 in good health. Both conserved end residues are part of each CDR3. D genes are given only for firm matches. Not all rows give a size; the values are once, few, many and, for expanded clones, a class.

D | J | V | size | CDR3 | DNA
. | TRBJ2-5 | TRBV6-2/TRBV6-3 | few | CASSAKVETQYF | TGTGCCAGCAGCGCGAAGGTGGAGACCCAGTACTTC
TRBD2 | TRBJ2-1 | TRBV5-1 | few | CASSDVLAGLHNEQFF | TGCGCCAGCAGCGATGTACTAGCGGGGTTACACAATGAGCAGTTCTTC
TRBD1 | TRBJ1-1 | TRBV6-1 | few | CASRNTGDYTEAFF | TGTGCCAGCAGAAACACAGGGGACTACACTGAAGCTTTCTTT
. | TRBJ1-4 | TRBV2 | few | CASSDRRRGEKLFF | TGTGCCAGCAGTGATCGCCGGAGGGGAGAAAAACTGTTTTTT
TRBD2 | TRBJ2-1 | TRBV19 | few | CASSQAGAVNEQFF | TGTGCCAGTAGTCAAGCGGGAGCGGTCAATGAGCAGTTCTTC
TRBD2 | TRBJ2-1 | TRBV19 | . | CASSTRAGWEQFF | TGTGCCAGTAGTACCCGAGCGGGGTGGGAGCAGTTCTTC
TRBD1 | TRBJ2-3 | TRBV24-1 | few | CATSDLRDRATDTQYF | TGTGCCACCAGTGATCTCCGGGACAGGGCCACAGATACGCAGTATTTT
TRBD2 | TRBJ2-1 | TRBV4-3 | . | CASSQDGTSGLGAFF | TGCGCCAGCAGCCAAGATGGGACTAGCGGGCTCGGTGCGTTCTTC
. | TRBJ2-7 | TRBV4-2 | few | CASSQEIGGVHEQYF | TGTGCCAGCAGCCAAGAAATAGGCGGGGTACACGAGCAGTACTTC
. | TRBJ1-1 | TRBV5-5 | few | CASSLDTREAFF | TGTGCCAGCAGCTTGGATACCAGGGAAGCTTTCTTT
TRBD2 | TRBJ2-7 | TRBV11-2 | many | CASSLDLLAGGYEQYF | TGTGCCAGCAGCTTAGATCTCTTAGCGGGAGGATACGAGCAGTACTTC
. | TRBJ2-1 | TRBV20-1 | many | CSARPGRVSYNEQFF | TGCAGTGCTAGGCCGGGCCGAGTCTCCTACAATGAGCAGTTCTTC
. | TRBJ2-3 | TRBV20-1 | few | CSARELGSETQYF | TGCAGTGCTAGAGAGTTGGGCTCCGAAACGCAGTATTTT
. | TRBJ2-5 | TRBV6-2/TRBV6-3 | . | CASSYFGPTGPRETQYF | TGTGCCAGCAGTTACTTCGGTCCGACAGGCCCTCGGGAGACCCAGTACTTC
TRBD1 | TRBJ2-2 | TRBV20-1 | few | CSARDTTGGDTGELFF | TGCAGTGCTAGAGATACGACAGGGGGGGACACCGGGGAGCTGTTTTTT
. | TRBJ2-7 | TRBV18 | few | CASSPQRTSPYEQYF | TGTGCCAGCTCACCACAAAGGACCTCACCCTACGAGCAGTACTTC
. | TRBJ2-6 | TRBV3-1 | few | CASSQDGEVGANVLTF | TGTGCCAGCAGCCAAGATGGAGAGGTCGGGGCCAACGTCCTGACTTTC